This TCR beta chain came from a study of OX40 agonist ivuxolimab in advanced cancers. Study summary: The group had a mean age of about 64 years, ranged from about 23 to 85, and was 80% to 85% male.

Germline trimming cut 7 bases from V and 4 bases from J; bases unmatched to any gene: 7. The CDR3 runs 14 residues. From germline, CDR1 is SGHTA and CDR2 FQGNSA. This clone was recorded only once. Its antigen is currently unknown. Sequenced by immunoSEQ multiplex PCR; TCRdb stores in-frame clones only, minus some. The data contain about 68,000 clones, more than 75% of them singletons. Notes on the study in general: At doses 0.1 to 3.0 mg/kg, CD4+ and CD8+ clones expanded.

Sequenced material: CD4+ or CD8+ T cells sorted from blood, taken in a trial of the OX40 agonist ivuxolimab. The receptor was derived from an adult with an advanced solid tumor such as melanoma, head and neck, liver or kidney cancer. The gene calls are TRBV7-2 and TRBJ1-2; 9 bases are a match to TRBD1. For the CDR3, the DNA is TGTGCCAGCACCGCGGACAGGGGTGTCTATGGCTACACCTTC. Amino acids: CASTADRGVYGYTF. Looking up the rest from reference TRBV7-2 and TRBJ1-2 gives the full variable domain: GAGVSQSPSNKVTEKGKDVELRCDPISGHTALYWYRQSLGQGLEFLIYFQGNSAPDKSGLPSDRFSAERTGGSVSTLTIQRTQQEDSAVYLCASTADRGVYGYTFGSGTRLTVV.